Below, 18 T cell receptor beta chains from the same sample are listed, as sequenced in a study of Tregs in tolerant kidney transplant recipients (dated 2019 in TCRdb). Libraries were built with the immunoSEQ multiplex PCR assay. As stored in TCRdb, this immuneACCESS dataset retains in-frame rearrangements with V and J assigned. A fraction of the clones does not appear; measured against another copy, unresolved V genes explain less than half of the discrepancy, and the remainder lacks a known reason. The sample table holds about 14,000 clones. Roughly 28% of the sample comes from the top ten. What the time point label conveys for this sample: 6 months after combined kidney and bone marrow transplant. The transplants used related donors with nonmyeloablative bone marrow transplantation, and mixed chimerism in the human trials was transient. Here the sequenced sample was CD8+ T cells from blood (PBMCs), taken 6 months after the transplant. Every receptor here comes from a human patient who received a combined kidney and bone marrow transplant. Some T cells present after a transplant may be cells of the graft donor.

CDR3 sequence: CASSLQGADYGYTF. Partial CDR3 DNA: TGTGCCAGCAGCTTGCAGGGGGCGGACTATGGC. The chain joins TRBV5-4 to TRBJ1-2, with 8 nucleotides matching TRBD1. The read comes to an end 3 residues before the CDR3 does, leaving the germline J gene to fill in the end. The J segment lost 3 bases and the V segment lost 1 base, leaving 2 bases of the junction unmatched. The CDR3 has 14 residues. Germline CDR1 reads SGHNT; CDR2 reads YYREEE (reference sequence). The complete variable domain, with remaining parts taken from reference TRBV5-4 and TRBJ1-2, reads ETGVTQSPTHLIKTRGQQVTLRCSSQSGHNTVSWYQQALGQGPQFIFQYYREEENGRGNFPPRFSGLQFPNYSSELNVNALELDDSALYLCASSLQGADYGYTFGSGTRLTVV.

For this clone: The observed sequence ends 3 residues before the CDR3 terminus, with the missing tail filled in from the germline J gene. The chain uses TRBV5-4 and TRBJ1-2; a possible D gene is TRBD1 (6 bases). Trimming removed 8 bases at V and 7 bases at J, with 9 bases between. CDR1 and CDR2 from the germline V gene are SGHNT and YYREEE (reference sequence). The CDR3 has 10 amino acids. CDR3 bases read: TGTGCCAGAGGGGGATCTGGC. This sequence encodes CARGGSG. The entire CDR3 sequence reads CARGGSGYTF.

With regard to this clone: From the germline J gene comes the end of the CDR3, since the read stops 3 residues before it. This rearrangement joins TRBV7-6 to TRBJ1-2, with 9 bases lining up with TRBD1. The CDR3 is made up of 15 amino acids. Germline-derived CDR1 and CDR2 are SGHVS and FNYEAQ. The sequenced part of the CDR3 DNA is TGTGCCAGCAGCTTAGAGGGACAGGGCTCCTACGAC. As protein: CASSLEGQGSYD. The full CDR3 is CASSLEGQGSYDYTF.

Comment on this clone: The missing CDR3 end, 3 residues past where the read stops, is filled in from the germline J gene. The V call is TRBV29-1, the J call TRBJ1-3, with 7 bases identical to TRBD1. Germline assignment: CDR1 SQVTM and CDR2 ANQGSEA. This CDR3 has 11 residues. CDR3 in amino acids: CSAWTGHRIYF. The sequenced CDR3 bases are TGCAGCGCCTGGACAGGTCACCGA.

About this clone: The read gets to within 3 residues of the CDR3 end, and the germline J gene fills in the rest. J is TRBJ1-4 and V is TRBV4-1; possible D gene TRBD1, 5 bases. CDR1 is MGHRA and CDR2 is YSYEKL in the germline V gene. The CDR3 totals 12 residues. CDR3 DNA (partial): TGCGCCAGCAGCCAAGTAGGGGATAAA. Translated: CASSQVGDK. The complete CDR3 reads CASSQVGDKLFF.

CDR3 bases read: TGCAGTGCTAGAGATAGAGAGACAGGAATCTCCTACGAG. Translated: CSARDRETGISYE. The entire CDR3 is CSARDRETGISYEQYF. The chain recombines TRBV20-1 with TRBJ2-7, with a weak D call TRBD1 (6 bases). The read comes to an end 3 residues before the CDR3 does, leaving the germline J gene to fill in the end. The ends were cut back, 0 bases at V and 0 bases at J, with 15 bases in the middle. CDR1 is DFQATT and CDR2 is SNEGSKA in the germline V gene (reference sequence). The CDR3 spans 16 residues.

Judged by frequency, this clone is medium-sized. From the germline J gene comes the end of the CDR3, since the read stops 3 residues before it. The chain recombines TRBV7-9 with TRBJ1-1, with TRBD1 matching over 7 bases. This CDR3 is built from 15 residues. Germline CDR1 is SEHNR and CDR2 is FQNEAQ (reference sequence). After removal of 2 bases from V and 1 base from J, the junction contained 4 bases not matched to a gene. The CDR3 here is CASSLTTGANTEAFF. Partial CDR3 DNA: TGTGCCAGCAGCTTAACTACAGGGGCGAACACTGAA.

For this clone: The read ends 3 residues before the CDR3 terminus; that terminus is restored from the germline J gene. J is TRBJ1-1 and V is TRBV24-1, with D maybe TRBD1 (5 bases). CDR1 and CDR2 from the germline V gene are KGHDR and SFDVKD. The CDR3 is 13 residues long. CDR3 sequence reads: CATSDPTGNEAFF. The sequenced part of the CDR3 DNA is TGTGCCACCAGTGATCCCACAGGTAACGAA.

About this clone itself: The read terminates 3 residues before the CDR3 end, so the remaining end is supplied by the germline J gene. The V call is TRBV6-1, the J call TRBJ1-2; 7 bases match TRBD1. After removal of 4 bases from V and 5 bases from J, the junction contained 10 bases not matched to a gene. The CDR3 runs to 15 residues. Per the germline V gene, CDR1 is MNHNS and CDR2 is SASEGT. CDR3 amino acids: CASSVQGIQLYGYTF. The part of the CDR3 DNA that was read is TGTGCCAGCAGTGTACAGGGGATTCAACTATATGGC.

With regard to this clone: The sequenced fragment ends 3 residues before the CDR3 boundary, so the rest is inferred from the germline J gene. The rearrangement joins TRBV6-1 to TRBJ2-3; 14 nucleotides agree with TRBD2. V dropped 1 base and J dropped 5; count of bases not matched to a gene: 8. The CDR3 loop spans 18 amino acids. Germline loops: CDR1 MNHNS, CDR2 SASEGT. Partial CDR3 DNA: TGTGCCAGCAGTGAAGAGGGGACTAGCGGGGGAAGGTTAGATACG. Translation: CASSEEGTSGGRLDT. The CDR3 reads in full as CASSEEGTSGGRLDTQYF.

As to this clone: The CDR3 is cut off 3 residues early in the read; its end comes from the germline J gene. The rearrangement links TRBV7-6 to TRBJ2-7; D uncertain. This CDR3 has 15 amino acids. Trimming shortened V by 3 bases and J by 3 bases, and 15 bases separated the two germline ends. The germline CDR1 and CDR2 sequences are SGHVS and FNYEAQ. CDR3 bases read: TGTGCCAGCAGCTTCAGTCCCTCCAGGAGCTACGAG. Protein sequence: CASSFSPSRSYE. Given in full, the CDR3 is CASSFSPSRSYEQYF.

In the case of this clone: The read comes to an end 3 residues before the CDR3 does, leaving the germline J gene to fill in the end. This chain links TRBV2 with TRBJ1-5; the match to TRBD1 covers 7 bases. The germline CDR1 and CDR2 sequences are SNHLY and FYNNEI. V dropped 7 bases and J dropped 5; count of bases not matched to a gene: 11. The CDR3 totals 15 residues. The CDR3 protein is CASTEGRGEDQPQHF. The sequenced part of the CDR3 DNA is TGTGCCAGCACCGAGGGCAGGGGGGAGGATCAGCCC.

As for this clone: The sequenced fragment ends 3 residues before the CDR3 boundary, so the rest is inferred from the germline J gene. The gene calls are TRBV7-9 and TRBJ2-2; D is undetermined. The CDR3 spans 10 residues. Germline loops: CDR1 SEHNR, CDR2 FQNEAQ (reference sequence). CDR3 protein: CASISITLFF. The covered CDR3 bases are TGTGCCAGCATCTCTATAACG.

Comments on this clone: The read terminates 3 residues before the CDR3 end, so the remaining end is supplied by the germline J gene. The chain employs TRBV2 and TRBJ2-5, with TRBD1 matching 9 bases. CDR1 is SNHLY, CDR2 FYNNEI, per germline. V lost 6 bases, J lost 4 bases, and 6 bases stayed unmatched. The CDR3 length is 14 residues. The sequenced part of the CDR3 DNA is TGTGCCAGCAGCATGGGACAGGGAGGAGAGACC. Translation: CASSMGQGGET. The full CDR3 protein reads CASSMGQGGETQYF.

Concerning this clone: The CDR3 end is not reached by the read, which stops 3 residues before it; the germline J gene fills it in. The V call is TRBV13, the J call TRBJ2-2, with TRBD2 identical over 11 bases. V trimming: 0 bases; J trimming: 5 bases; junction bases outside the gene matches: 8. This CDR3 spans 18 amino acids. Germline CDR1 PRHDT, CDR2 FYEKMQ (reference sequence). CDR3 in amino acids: CASSLGLLAGGLTGELFF. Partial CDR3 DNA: TGTGCCAGCAGCTTAGGCCTGCTAGCGGGGGGACTGACCGGGGAG.

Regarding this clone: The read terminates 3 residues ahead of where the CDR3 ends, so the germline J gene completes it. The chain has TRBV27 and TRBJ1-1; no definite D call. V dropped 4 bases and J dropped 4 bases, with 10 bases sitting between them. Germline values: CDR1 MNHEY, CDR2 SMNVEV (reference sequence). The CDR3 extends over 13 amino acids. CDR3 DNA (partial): TGTGCCAGCAGTTATAAGGGTGGCACTGAA. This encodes CASSYKGGTE. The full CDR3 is CASSYKGGTEAFF.

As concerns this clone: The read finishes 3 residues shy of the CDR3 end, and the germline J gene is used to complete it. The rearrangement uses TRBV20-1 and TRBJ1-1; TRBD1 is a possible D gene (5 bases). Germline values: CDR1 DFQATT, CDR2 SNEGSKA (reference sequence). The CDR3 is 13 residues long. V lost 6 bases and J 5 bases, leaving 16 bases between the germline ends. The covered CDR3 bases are TGCAGTGCGCCGATCGGGGGTACGACTGAA. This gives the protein CSAPIGGTTE. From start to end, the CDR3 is CSAPIGGTTEAFF.

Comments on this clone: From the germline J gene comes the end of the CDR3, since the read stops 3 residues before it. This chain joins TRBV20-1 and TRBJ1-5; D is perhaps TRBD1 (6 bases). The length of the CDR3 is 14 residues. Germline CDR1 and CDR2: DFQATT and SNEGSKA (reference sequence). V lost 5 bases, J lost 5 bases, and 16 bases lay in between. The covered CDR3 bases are TGCAGTGCTGGGCCCACAGGGATACATCAGCCC. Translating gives CSAGPTGIHQP. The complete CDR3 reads CSAGPTGIHQPQHF.